A selection of T cell receptor beta chains follows, all from one sample in a study of blood T cell repertoires in COVID-19. TCRdb's table, derived via immunoSEQ multiplex PCR, lists solely in-frame clones and lacks some. The sample carries 70,000 to 85,000 clones, roughly 80% recorded once. The specimen was peripheral blood. These TCRs come from an elderly woman with acute or convalescent COVID-19. CDR3s include the opening cysteine and the closing phenylalanine or tryptophan. The D gene is left open where the match is weak. Some rows mark clone size as missing; the rest say once, few, many or name a class of expanded clone.

D gene,clone size,V gene,J gene,CDR3 DNA,CDR3 protein
TRBD1,NA,TRBV6-2/TRBV6-3,TRBJ2-7,TGTGCCAGCAGTTACTTGTTCCAGGGGGCTCGGTCCTACGAGCAGTACTTC,CASSYLFQGARSYEQYF
NA,NA,TRBV27,TRBJ2-3,TGTGCCAGCAGTGCTGACAGACCGTCCGATACGCAGTATTTT,CASSADRPSDTQYF
TRBD1,few,TRBV6-5,TRBJ2-7,TGTGCCAGCAGTCTCCGGGACAGCACCTACGAGCAGTACTTC,CASSLRDSTYEQYF
NA,NA,TRBV19,TRBJ2-7,TGTGCCAGTAGTTCCCGGACAGCTGTGGACGAGCAGTACTTC,CASSSRTAVDEQYF
NA,NA,TRBV4-3,TRBJ1-6,TGCGCCAGCAGCCACCCGGGGAGGGGGTCACCCCTCCACTTT,CASSHPGRGSPLHF
TRBD1,NA,TRBV7-2,TRBJ2-5,TGTGCCAGCAGCGACAGGGGGCGCTCGGAAGAGACCCAGTACTTC,CASSDRGRSEETQYF
TRBD1,few,TRBV30,TRBJ1-5,TGTGCCTGGAGTGTAACGACAGGGTGGGATCAGCCCCAGCATTTT,CAWSVTTGWDQPQHF
NA,few,TRBV10-2,TRBJ2-3,TGCGCCAGCTACCAGGATACGCAGTATTTT,CASYQDTQYF
NA,NA,TRBV18,TRBJ2-4,TGTGCCAGCTCACCACCGCAGGGAGGCATTCAGTACTTC,CASSPPQGGIQYF
NA,few,TRBV9,TRBJ1-1,TGTGCCAGCAGCTTACAGGGACAGAACACTGAAGCTTTCTTT,CASSLQGQNTEAFF
NA,NA,TRBV28,TRBJ2-5,NA,CASSSSGLAGGRTDF
NA,NA,TRBV6-5,TRBJ1-2,TGTGCCAGCAGCGCTACTCAGGGTTTCCTGGGGGGCTACACCTTC,CASSATQGFLGGYTF
TRBD1,NA,TRBV15,TRBJ1-1,TGTGCCACCAGGGGGCGGACAGGGGTTTCGGGCACTGAAGCTTTCTTT,CATRGRTGVSGTEAFF
NA,NA,TRBV19,TRBJ1-6,TGTGCCAGTAGTATCGGCGCAGGGGTGGGGTCACCCCTCCACTTT,CASSIGAGVGSPLHF
TRBD1,NA,TRBV19,TRBJ1-5,TGTGCCAGTACCACCGGGACAGGGATAAGCAATCAGCCCCAGCATTTT,CASTTGTGISNQPQHF
NA,NA,TRBV5-6,TRBJ1-1,TGTGCCAGCAGCTCTAACACTGAAGCTTTCTTT,CASSSNTEAFF
NA,NA,TRBV9,TRBJ1-1,TGTGCCAGCAGCGTAGCGGGGGGGATCCAGGACGCTGAAGCTTTCTTT,CASSVAGGIQDAEAFF
NA,NA,TRBV14,TRBJ2-5,TGTGCCAGCAGCCAAGTAGGGGGACGGGAGACCCAGTACTTC,CASSQVGGRETQYF
TRBD1,NA,TRBV23-1,TRBJ2-2,TGCGCCAGCAGTCAAGAAGGACAGGGGCCCACCGGGGAGCTGTTTTTT,CASSQEGQGPTGELFF
NA,NA,TRBV18,TRBJ2-7,TGTGCCAGCTCACCACCGAACCAGGACTACGAGCAGTACTTC,CASSPPNQDYEQYF